The clone carrying this TCR beta chain occurred a few times. Germline V lookup: CDR1 LGHDT, CDR2 YNNKEL (reference sequence). V was shortened by 1 base and J by 7 bases, with 14 bases between the two germline ends. The CDR3 runs 14 residues. The sample belongs to a study of human T cells and chemical hapten exposure. Overall study: TCR yields per sample varied, mainly owing to small pooled library volume differences.

TCRdb re-called the RACE reads through MiXCR, storing one row per CDR3 protein. The repertoire includes just over 90,000 distinct CDR3 sequences, approximately 10% of them detected once, and 2.9% sits in the top ten. Time point noted: healthy volunteer bleed at 2 weeks. The authors extracted total RNA from unfractionated whole blood. This TCR was sampled from a female donor in good health. Some clones in this sample may be carry-over from other donors' samples. The chain is built from TRBV3-1 and TRBJ2-7; D is unresolved. Sequencing used whole blood. CDR3 in DNA: TGTGCCAGCAGCCAAGGGACCCAAAGGTGGGAGCAGTACTTC. Its translation is CASSQGTQRWEQYF.